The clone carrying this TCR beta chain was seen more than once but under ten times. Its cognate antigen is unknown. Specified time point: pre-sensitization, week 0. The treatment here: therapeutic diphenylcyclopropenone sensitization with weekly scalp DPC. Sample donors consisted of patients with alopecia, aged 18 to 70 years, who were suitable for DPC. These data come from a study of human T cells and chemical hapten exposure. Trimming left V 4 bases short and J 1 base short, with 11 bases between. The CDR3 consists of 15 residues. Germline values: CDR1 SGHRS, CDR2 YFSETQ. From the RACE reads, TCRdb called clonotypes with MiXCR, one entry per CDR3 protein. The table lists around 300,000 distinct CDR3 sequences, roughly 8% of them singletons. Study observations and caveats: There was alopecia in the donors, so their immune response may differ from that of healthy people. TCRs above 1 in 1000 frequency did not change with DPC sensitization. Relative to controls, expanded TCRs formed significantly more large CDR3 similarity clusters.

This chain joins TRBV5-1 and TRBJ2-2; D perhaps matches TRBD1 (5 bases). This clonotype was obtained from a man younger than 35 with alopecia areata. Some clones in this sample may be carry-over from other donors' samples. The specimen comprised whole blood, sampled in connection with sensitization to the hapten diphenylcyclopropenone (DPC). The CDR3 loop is CASSLRVLNTGELFF. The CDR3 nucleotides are TGCGCCAGCAGCCTCAGGGTCTTGAACACCGGGGAGCTGTTTTTT.